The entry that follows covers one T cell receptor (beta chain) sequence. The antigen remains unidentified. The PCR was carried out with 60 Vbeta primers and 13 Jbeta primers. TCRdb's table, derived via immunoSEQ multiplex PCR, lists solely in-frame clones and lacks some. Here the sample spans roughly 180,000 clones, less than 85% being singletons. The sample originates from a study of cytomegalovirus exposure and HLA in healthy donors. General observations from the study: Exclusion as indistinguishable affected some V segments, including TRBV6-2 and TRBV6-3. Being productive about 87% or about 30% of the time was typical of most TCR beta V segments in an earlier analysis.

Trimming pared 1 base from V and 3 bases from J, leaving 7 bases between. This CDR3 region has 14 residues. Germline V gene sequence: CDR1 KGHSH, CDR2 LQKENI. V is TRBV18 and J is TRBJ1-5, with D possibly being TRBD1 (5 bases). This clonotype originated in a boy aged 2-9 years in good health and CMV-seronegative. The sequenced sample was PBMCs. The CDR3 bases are TGTGCCAGCTCACCACAGGGGTTCAATCAGCCCCAGCATTTT. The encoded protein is CASSPQGFNQPQHF.